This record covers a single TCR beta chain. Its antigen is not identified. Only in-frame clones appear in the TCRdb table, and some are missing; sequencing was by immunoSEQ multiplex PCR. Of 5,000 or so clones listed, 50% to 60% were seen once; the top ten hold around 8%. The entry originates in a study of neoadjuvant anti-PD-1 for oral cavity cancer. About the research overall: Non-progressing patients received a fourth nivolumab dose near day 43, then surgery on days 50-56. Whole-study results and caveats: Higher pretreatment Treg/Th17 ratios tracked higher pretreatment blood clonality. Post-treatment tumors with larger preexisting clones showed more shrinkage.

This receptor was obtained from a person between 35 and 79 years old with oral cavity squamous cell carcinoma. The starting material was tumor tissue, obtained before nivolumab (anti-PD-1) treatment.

The CDR3 is CASSQDVAVGLASGNEQFF. CDR3 coding DNA: TGTGCCAGCAGCCAAGATGTCGCCGTGGGACTAGCGTCGGGCAATGAGCAGTTCTTC. The rearrangement uses TRBV4-2 and TRBJ2-1; 10 nucleotides line up with TRBD2. This CDR3 has 19 residues. V was clipped by 0 bases and J by 6 bases; unmatched bases: 14. In germline, CDR1 is LGHNA, CDR2 YNFKEQ.